A single sample is the source of the 29 T cell receptor beta chains below, sequenced in a study of molecular identifiers for immune sequencing clone quantification. TCRdb called the PCR reads again in MiXCR, with one record for every CDR3 protein. The sample has more than 450,000 distinct CDR3 sequences, approximately 25% seen once; the top ten hold 0.76%. The sample consisted of naive CD8+ T cells from blood, with Jurkat cell RNA spiked in. Subset here: FACS-sorted CD8+CD4-CCR7+CD45RA+ naive T cells. Receptors originate from a human donor in good health. Some libraries in this study had Jurkat cell RNA spiked in.

This clonotype has at least ten counts. The genes are TRBV5-1 and TRBJ2-5; no definite D call. CDR3 length: 13 amino acids. Germline CDR1 SGHRS, CDR2 YFSETQ. V was clipped by 4 bases and J by 2 bases, with 9 bases between them. The CDR3 sequence: CASSPPLQETQYF. As DNA, the CDR3 is TGCGCCAGCAGCCCTCCCTTACAAGAGACCCAGTACTTC.

The V and J genes are TRBV19 and TRBJ2-7; possible D gene TRBD1, 6 bases. CDR3 length: 13 residues. Trimming shortened V by 0 bases and J by 3 bases, and 6 bases separated the two germline ends. CDR1 LNHDA and CDR2 SQIVND come from the germline V gene (reference sequence). Written as DNA, the CDR3 is TGTGCCAGTAGTATAGAGGACAGCTACGAGCAGTACTTC. It yields the protein CASSIEDSYEQYF.

This clonotype was seen once. V and J are TRBV7-6 and TRBJ2-5; 9 nucleotides align to TRBD2. This CDR3 region has 16 residues. V lost 1 base and J lost 3; bases outside the gene matches: 6. Germline V gene sequence: CDR1 SGHVS, CDR2 FNYEAQ. DNA for the CDR3: TGTGCCAGCAGCTTAGTTCGGGCGGGAGGGGAAGAGACCCAGTACTTC. This codes for CASSLVRAGGEETQYF.

Regarding this clonotype: A much larger clone differs from this one at a single base, so this may be a read error. This chain uses TRBV9 with TRBJ2-6; 7 bases are shared with TRBD2. After removal of 4 bases from V and 2 bases from J, the junction contained 12 bases not matched to a gene. Germline CDR1 and CDR2: SGDLS and YYNGEE. CDR3 length: 18 amino acids. For the CDR3, the DNA is TGTGCCAGCAGCTTAAGAGGGGACTACCCCCCTGGGGCCAACGTCCTGACTTTC. This gives the protein CASSLRGDYPPGANVLTF.

This clonotype was recorded a few times. In DNA form, the CDR3 reads TGTGCCAGCAGCGTAGAAGAAGGAGGGGGCGGAAGTCGTCACACTGAAGCTTTCTTT. Amino acids: CASSVEEGGGGSRHTEAFF. The chain links TRBV9 to TRBJ1-1; 7 bases are a match to TRBD1. The J segment lost 3 bases and the V segment lost 0 bases, leaving 17 bases of the junction unmatched. This CDR3 contains 19 residues. Germline V gene lookup returns CDR1 SGDLS and CDR2 YYNGEE.

The chain links TRBV7-6 to TRBJ1-3, with D perhaps matching TRBD1 (6 bases). Per the germline V gene, CDR1 is SGHVS and CDR2 is FNYEAQ. The CDR3 totals 16 residues. V shed 3 bases and J shed 3 bases, with 15 bases lying between them. The CDR3 nucleotides are TGTGCCAGCAGCTTGGTTAGGGGGTCTGGTGGAAACACCATATATTTT. Residues: CASSLVRGSGGNTIYF.

J is TRBJ1-1 and V is TRBV28; maybe TRBD1 (5 bases). Germline assignment: CDR1 MDHEN and CDR2 SYDVKM. The V gene lost 6 bases and the J gene lost 3 bases, with 17 bases spanning the gap. This CDR3 contains 15 residues. The chain's CDR3 is CASSKRRVKDTEAFF. The CDR3 region has the DNA TGTGCCAGCAGCAAACGCAGGGTAAAGGACACTGAAGCTTTCTTT.

There are a few counts of this clonotype. The chain couples TRBV11-3 to TRBJ2-3; 9 nucleotides agree with TRBD1. Trimming cost V 5 bases and J 1 base; bases outside gene matches: 4. The CDR3 runs to 15 residues. Germline CDR1 SGHNT, CDR2 YENEEA. The DNA for the CDR3 is TGTGCCAGCAGCGTGGGACAGGGAGGCACAGATACGCAGTATTTT. It encodes CASSVGQGGTDTQYF. The full variable domain, its missing parts supplied by reference TRBV11-3 and TRBJ2-3, is EAGVVQSPRYKIIEKKQPVAFWCNPISGHNTLYWYLQNLGQGPELLIRYENEEAVDDSQLPKDRFSAERLKGVDSTLKIQPAELGDSAVYLCASSVGQGGTDTQYFGPGTRLTVL.

This clonotype was picked up a small number of times. The J gene is TRBJ2-2, the V gene TRBV7-9; TRBD2 matches 9 bases. The CDR3 is made up of 16 amino acids. The trim removed 4 bases at V and 2 bases at J, leaving 5 bases unmatched. Germline CDR1 SEHNR, CDR2 FQNEAQ (reference sequence). DNA of the CDR3: TGTGCCAGCAGCTCAATGACTAGCGGCAACACCGGGGAGCTGTTTTTT. Protein: CASSSMTSGNTGELFF.

The gene calls are TRBV29-1 and TRBJ2-5, with 7 nucleotides matching TRBD1. The length of the CDR3 is 13 residues. V gave up 5 bases and J gave up 3 bases; unmatched junction bases: 6. Germline lookup yields CDR1 SQVTM and CDR2 ANQGSEA. Here the CDR3 reads CSVTTGREETQYF. For the CDR3, the DNA is TGCAGCGTTACGACAGGGCGGGAAGAGACCCAGTACTTC.

The CDR3 spells CASSVSKGANVLTF. Here the CDR3 DNA reads TGTGCCAGCAGCGTATCGAAAGGGGCCAACGTCCTGACTTTC. This sequence joins TRBV9 and TRBJ2-6; D is unclear. The ends were cut back, 1 base at V and 4 bases at J, with 6 bases in the middle. The CDR3 is made up of 14 amino acids. Germline V gene data show CDR1 as SGDLS and CDR2 as YYNGEE. The full variable domain, in which reference TRBV9 and TRBJ2-6 provide the parts outside the CDR3, is DSGVTQTPKHLITATGQRVTLRCSPRSGDLSVYWYQQSLDQGLQFLIQYYNGEERAKGNILERFSAQQFPDLHSELNLSSLELGDSALYFCASSVSKGANVLTFGAGSRLTVL.

This clonotype was found a few times. The chain has TRBV18 and TRBJ1-2, with D possibly being TRBD1 (6 bases). Germline assignment: CDR1 KGHSH and CDR2 LQKENI. Trimming removed 0 bases from V and 8 bases from J, with 16 bases in between. The CDR3 extends over 15 amino acids. The CDR3 nucleotides are TGTGCCAGCTCACCACCGGCGGGGGGCTACGAGGGCTACACCTTC. Translation: CASSPPAGGYEGYTF.

This clonotype showed up just a few times. The rearrangement links TRBV15 to TRBJ2-2, with 9 bases lining up with TRBD1. The germline gives CDR1 LNHNV, CDR2 YYDKDF (reference sequence). V trimming: 4 bases; J trimming: 6 bases; junction bases outside the gene matches: 6. The CDR3 is 15 residues long. The CDR3 DNA reads TGTGCCACCAGCACTTTGGACAGGGGTCCCGGGGAGCTGTTTTTT. It codes for CATSTLDRGPGELFF.

This clonotype was seen only a few times. The chain employs TRBV7-9 and TRBJ2-2; a possible D gene is TRBD1 (6 bases). Germline CDR1 and CDR2: SEHNR and FQNEAQ (reference sequence). Between the trimmed V and J ends, which lost 4 bases and 4 bases, there was a span of 13 bases. The CDR3 consists of 15 residues. The CDR3 sequence: CASSSTGFGTGELFF. CDR3 DNA sequence: TGTGCCAGCAGCTCTACAGGGTTTGGCACCGGGGAGCTGTTTTTT.

This chain connects TRBV20-1 to TRBJ1-1; TRBD1 is a possible D gene (5 bases). The CDR3 runs 15 residues. V was cut by 0 bases and J by 3 bases, with 14 bases left in between. Germline CDR1 DFQATT, CDR2 SNEGSKA (reference sequence). This CDR3 reads CSARDQDEGYTEAFF. The DNA of the CDR3 is TGCAGTGCTAGAGATCAGGATGAGGGGTACACTGAAGCTTTCTTT.

This clonotype came up once. A much bigger clone sits one base away, suggesting this may be a read error. V gene TRBV29-1 combines with J gene TRBJ1-1; D is unresolved. V lost 0 bases to trimming and J lost 4 bases, with 15 bases between them. The CDR3 loop spans 15 amino acids. Germline loops: CDR1 SQVTM, CDR2 ANQGSEA. As DNA, the CDR3 is TGCAGCGTTGAAGATTTCGGGCATATGAGCACTGAAGCTTTCTTT. Protein sequence: CSVEDFGHMSTEAFF. The full variable domain, with the rest looked up from reference TRBV29-1 and TRBJ1-1, is SAVISQKPSRDICQRGTSLTIQCQVDSQVTMMFWYRQQPGQSLTLIATANQGSEATYESGFVIDKFPISRPNLTFSTLTVSNMSPEDSSIYLCSVEDFGHMSTEAFFGQGTRLTVV.

As to this clonotype: A single base separates this from a much larger clone, so it may be a read error. The chain employs TRBV7-6 and TRBJ2-1; D gene ambiguous. Germline CDR1 SGHVS, CDR2 FNYEAQ. This CDR3 spans 15 amino acids. The chain's CDR3 is CASSYGSYGNNKQFF. Here the CDR3 DNA reads TGTGCCAGCAGCTACGGGTCCTACGGAAACAATAAGCAGTTCTTC.

In its sample, this clonotype was seen many times. The chain couples TRBV4-3 to TRBJ2-3, with 9 nucleotides matching TRBD2. Germline assignment: CDR1 LGHNA and CDR2 YSLEER. CDR3 size: 16 residues. J gave up 5 bases and V 3 bases, and 9 bases lay outside the gene matches. CDR3: CASSQVAGAPGDTQYF. The CDR3 nucleotides are TGCGCCAGCAGCCAGGTAGCGGGGGCGCCGGGAGATACGCAGTATTTT.

This clonotype was seen ten or more times. The V gene is TRBV4-3, the J gene TRBJ1-2; 7 bases fit TRBD1. CDR1 is LGHNA, CDR2 YSLEER, per germline. CDR3 length equals 17 residues. Losses at the gene ends were 4 bases for V and 4 bases for J; bases not matched to a gene: 15. Here the CDR3 reads CASSRDRVTIDVYGYTF. In nucleotides, the CDR3 is TGCGCCAGCAGCCGTGACAGGGTAACAATCGACGTCTATGGCTACACCTTC.

This clonotype was detected only a few times. This chain uses TRBV5-6 with TRBJ2-4; 7 bases map to TRBD1. The germline CDR1 and CDR2 sequences are SGHDT and YYEEEE. CDR3 size: 12 residues. The V gene end was trimmed by 4 bases and the J gene end by 6 bases; junction bases not matched to a gene: 1. The CDR3 DNA follows: TGTGCCAGCAGCGGGGACAGAAACATTCAGTACTTC. Its protein product is CASSGDRNIQYF.

This clonotype was counted once. A much larger clonotype is one base distant, so this may be a read error. The chain is built from TRBV5-6 and TRBJ2-1; 7 positions agree with TRBD1. This CDR3 is built from 14 residues. CDR1 is SGHDT, CDR2 YYEEEE, per germline. The CDR3 sequence is CASSPGQTYSEQFF. The CDR3 bases are TGTGCCAGCAGCCCGGGACAGACCTACAGTGAGCAGTTCTTC.

V is TRBV4-3 and J is TRBJ1-4; D remains unclear. Per the germline V gene, CDR1 is LGHNA and CDR2 is YSLEER. The CDR3 loop spans 19 amino acids. Trimming shortened V by 2 bases and J by 7 bases, and 26 bases separated the two germline ends. The CDR3 coding sequence is TGCGCCAGCAGCCAACAAGACAAAGCACACCAAAAAAAGGGTGAAAAACTGTTTTTT. The encoded protein is CASSQQDKAHQKKGEKLFF.

The chain joins TRBV12-3 or TRBV12-4 to TRBJ2-7; D may be TRBD1 or TRBD2 (5 bases each). CDR3 size: 15 residues. V lost 5 bases and J lost 3, with 17 bases in between. CDR3 in amino acids: CASSPGTHDHYEQYF. The CDR3 DNA follows: TGTGCCAGCAGTCCCGGGACGCACGACCACTACGAGCAGTACTTC.

This clonotype was picked up a small number of times. V is TRBV4-3 and J is TRBJ2-7; 14 nucleotides match TRBD2. V was clipped by 3 bases and J by 7 bases; unmatched bases: 11. CDR3 size: 17 residues. Germline V gene lookup returns CDR1 LGHNA and CDR2 YSLEER. CDR3 residues: CASSQGTSGRAGEEQYF. In nucleotides, the CDR3 is TGCGCCAGCAGCCAGGGGACTAGCGGGAGAGCAGGGGAGGAGCAGTACTTC.

This clonotype was counted a few times. The V and J genes are TRBV11-2 and TRBJ2-7; D gene unclear. V was trimmed by 5 bases and J by 3 bases, leaving 11 bases between them. Germline CDR1 reads SGHAT; CDR2 reads FQNNGV. The CDR3 length is 13 residues. Here the CDR3 DNA reads TGTGCCAGCAGCCCAGCAGCTGACTACGAGCAGTACTTC. Amino acids: CASSPAADYEQYF.

Comments on this clonotype: Being one base from a much bigger clone, this may be a read error. The chain uses TRBV4-1 and TRBJ2-3; the D gene is possibly TRBD1 (5 bases). V lost 1 base and J 4 bases, leaving 12 bases between the germline ends. This CDR3 has 15 amino acids. Germline V gene sequence: CDR1 MGHRA, CDR2 YSYEKL. Written as DNA, the CDR3 is TGCGCCAGCAGCCAAGGCGACAGAACCCCAGATACGCAGTATTTT. Translation: CASSQGDRTPDTQYF.

Worth noting for this clonotype: One end of the junction fails to match germline, which may point to a read error. The CDR3 DNA reads as TGTGCCAGCAGCCCACACCGCGGGACAGTCCCTGGGAACACCGGGGAGCTGTCTTTT. Protein product: CASSPHRGTVPGNTGELSF. The chain carries TRBV11-3 and TRBJ2-2, with D perhaps TRBD1 (7 bases). The germline gives CDR1 SGHNT, CDR2 YENEEA. The CDR3 runs to 19 residues.

This clonotype has a count of ten or more. The V and J genes are TRBV7-6 and TRBJ1-1; D gene uncertain. The CDR3 is made up of 14 amino acids. V was trimmed by 1 base and J by 2 bases, leaving 8 bases between them. CDR1 SGHVS and CDR2 FNYEAQ come from the germline V gene. The CDR3 is CASSLDDRNTEAFF. CDR3 in DNA: TGTGCCAGCAGCTTAGACGATAGAAACACTGAAGCTTTCTTT. Based on the CDR3 plus reference TRBV7-6 and TRBJ1-1, the full variable domain is GAGVSQSPRYKVTKRGQDVALRCDPISGHVSLYWYRQALGQGPEFLTYFNYEAQQDKSGLPNDRFSAERPEGSISTLTIQRTEQRDSAMYRCASSLDDRNTEAFFGQGTRLTVV.

This chain's CDR3 is CASSLSPGSVDTQYF. The CDR3 nucleotides read TGTGCCAGCAGTTTATCTCCTGGGTCTGTGGATACGCAGTATTTT. The rearrangement links TRBV28 to TRBJ2-3; D unresolved. Germline V lookup: CDR1 MDHEN, CDR2 SYDVKM. V lost 1 base and J 6 bases, leaving 14 bases between the germline ends. CDR3 length: 15 residues.